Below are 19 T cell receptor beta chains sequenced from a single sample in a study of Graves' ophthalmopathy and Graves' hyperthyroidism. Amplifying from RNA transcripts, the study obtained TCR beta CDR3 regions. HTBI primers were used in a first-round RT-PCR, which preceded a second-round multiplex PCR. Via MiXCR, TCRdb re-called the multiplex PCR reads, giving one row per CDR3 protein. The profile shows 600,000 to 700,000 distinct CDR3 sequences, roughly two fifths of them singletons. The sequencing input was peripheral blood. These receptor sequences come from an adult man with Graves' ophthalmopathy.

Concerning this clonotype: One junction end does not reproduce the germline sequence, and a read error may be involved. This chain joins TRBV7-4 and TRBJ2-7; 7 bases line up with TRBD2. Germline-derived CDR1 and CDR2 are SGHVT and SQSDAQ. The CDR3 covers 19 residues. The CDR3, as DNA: TGTGCCGGCAGCTTGGGACCCGGGGGGTCGCCGGCGCAATTTTACGAGCAGTACTTC. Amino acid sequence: CAGSLGPGGSPAQFYEQYF.

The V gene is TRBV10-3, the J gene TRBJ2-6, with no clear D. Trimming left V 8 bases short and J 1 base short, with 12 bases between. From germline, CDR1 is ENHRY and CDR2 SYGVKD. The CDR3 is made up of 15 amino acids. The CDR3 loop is CAISKGDSGANVLTF. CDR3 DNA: TGTGCCATCTCGAAGGGCGATTCTGGGGCCAACGTCCTGACTTTC.

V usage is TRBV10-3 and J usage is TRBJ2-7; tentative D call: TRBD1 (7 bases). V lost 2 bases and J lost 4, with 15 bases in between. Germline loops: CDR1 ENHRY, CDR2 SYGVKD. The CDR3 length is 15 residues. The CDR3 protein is CAISERARGAYEQYF. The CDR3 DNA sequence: TGTGCCATCAGTGAGAGGGCCAGGGGGGCTTACGAGCAGTACTTC.

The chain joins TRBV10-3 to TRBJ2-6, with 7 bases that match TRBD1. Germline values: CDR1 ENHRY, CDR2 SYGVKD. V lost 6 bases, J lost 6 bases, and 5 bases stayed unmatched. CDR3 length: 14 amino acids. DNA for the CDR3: TGTGCCATCAGCCAGACAGGGAAGGCCAACGTCCTGACTTTC. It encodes CAISQTGKANVLTF.

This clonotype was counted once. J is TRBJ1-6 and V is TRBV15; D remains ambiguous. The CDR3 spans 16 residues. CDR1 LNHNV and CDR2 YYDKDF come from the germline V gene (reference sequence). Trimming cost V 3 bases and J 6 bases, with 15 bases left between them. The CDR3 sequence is CATSSSSEMGNSPLHF. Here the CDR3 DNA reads TGTGCCACCAGCAGCTCCAGTGAGATGGGTAATTCACCCCTCCACTTT.

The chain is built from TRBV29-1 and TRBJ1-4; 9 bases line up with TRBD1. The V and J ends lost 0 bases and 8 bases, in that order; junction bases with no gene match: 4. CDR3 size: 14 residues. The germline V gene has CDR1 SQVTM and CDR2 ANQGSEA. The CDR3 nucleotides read TGCAGCGTTGAAGAGGGTGACAGGGGGGAAAAACTGTTTTTT. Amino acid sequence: CSVEEGDRGEKLFF. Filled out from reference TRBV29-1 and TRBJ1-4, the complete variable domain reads SAVISQKPSRDICQRGTSLTIQCQVDSQVTMMFWYRQQPGQSLTLIATANQGSEATYESGFVIDKFPISRPNLTFSTLTVSNMSPEDSSIYLCSVEEGDRGEKLFFGSGTQLSVL.

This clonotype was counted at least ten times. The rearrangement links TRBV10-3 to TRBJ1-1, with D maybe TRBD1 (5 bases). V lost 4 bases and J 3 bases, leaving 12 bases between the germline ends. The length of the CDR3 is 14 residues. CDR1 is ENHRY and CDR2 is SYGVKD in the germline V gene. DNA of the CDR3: TGTGCCATCAGTGGGGGGGACTCTTACACTGAAGCTTTCTTT. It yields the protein CAISGGDSYTEAFF.

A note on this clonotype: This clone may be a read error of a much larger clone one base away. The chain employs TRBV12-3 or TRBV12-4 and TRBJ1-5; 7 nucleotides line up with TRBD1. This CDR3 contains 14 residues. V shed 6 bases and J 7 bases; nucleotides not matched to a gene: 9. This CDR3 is CASRQRQGRQPQHF. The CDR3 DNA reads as TGTGCCAGCAGACAACGACAGGGTAGGCAGCCCCAGCATTTT.

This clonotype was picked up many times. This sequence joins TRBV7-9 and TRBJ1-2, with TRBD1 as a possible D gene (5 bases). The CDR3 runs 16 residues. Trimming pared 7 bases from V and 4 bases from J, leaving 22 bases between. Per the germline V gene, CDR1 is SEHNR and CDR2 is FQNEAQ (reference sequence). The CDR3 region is CASTPSPRPQGYGYTF. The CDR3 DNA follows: TGTGCCAGCACACCGAGCCCCCGACCTCAGGGCTATGGCTACACCTTC.

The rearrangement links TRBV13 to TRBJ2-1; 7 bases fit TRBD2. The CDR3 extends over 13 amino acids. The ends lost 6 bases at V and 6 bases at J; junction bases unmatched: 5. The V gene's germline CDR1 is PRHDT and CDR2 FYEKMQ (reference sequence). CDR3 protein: CASRSGEVNEQFF. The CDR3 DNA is TGTGCCAGCAGGAGCGGGGAGGTCAATGAGCAGTTCTTC.

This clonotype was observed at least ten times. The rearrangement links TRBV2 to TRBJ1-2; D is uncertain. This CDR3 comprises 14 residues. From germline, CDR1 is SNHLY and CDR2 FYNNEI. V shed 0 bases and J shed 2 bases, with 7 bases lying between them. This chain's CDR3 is CASSEAQENYGYTF. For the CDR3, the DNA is TGTGCCAGCAGTGAAGCGCAGGAGAACTATGGCTACACCTTC.

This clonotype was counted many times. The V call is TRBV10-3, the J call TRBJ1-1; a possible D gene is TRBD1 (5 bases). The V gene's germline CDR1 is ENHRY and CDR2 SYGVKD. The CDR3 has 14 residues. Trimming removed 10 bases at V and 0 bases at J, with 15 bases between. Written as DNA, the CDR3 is TGTGCCAGCGGGTCAGGGCAAATGAACACTGAAGCTTTCTTT. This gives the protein CASGSGQMNTEAFF.

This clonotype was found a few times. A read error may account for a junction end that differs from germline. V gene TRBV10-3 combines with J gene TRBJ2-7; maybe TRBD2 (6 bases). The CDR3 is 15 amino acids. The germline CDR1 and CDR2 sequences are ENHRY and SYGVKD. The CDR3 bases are TGTGCCAGCAGTGGAGGGAATCAAATTTCCTACGAGCAGTACTTC. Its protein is CASSGGNQISYEQYF.

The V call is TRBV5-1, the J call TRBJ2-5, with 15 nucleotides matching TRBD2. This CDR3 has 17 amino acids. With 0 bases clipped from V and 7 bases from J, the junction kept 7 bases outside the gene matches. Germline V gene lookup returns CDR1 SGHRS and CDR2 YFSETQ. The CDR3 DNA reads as TGCGCCAGCAGCTTGGCCGGGGGACTAGCGGGGGGAGTGACCCAGTACTTC. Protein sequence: CASSLAGGLAGGVTQYF.

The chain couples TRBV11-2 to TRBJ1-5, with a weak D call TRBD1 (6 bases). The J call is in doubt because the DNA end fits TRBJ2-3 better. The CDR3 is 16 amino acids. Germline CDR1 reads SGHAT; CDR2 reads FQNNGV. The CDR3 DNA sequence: TGTGCCAGCAGCTTAGTTGGCAGGGGATCAGGGCAGCCCCAGTATTTT. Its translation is CASSLVGRGSGQPQYF.

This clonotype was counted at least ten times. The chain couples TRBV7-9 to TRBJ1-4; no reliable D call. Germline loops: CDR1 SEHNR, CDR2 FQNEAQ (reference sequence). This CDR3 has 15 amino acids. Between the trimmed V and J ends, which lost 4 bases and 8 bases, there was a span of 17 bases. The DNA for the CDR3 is TGTGCCAGCAGCTCCCAAGCGGGCGTAGGAGAAAAACTGTTTTTT. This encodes CASSSQAGVGEKLFF.

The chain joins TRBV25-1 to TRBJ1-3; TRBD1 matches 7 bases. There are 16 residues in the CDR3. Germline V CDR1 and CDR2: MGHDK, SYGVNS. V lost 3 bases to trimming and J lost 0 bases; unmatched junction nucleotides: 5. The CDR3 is CASSEVGQPSGNTIYF. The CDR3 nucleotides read TGTGCCAGCAGTGAGGTGGGACAGCCCTCTGGAAACACCATATATTTT.

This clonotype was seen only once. The CDR3 reads CASTALQGADGYTF. In DNA form, the CDR3 reads TGTGCCAGCACAGCGCTACAGGGGGCGGATGGCTACACCTTC. The chain employs TRBV7-9 and TRBJ1-2; 9 nucleotides match TRBD1. CDR3 length: 14 residues. Losses at the gene ends were 7 bases for V and 6 bases for J; bases not matched to a gene: 9. In germline, CDR1 is SEHNR, CDR2 FQNEAQ (reference sequence). The full variable domain, its missing parts supplied by reference TRBV7-9 and TRBJ1-2, is DTGVSQNPRHKITKRGQNVTFRCDPISEHNRLYWYRQTLGQGPEFLTYFQNEAQLEKSRLLSDRFSAERPKGSFSTLEIQRTEQGDSAMYLCASTALQGADGYTFGSGTRLTVV.

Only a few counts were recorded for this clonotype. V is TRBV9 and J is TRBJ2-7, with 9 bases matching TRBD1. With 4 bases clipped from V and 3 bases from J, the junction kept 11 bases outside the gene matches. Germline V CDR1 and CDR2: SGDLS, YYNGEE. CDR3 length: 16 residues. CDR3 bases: TGTGCCAGCAGCCCAGGACAGGGGTCCTACAACTACGAGCAGTACTTC. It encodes CASSPGQGSYNYEQYF.